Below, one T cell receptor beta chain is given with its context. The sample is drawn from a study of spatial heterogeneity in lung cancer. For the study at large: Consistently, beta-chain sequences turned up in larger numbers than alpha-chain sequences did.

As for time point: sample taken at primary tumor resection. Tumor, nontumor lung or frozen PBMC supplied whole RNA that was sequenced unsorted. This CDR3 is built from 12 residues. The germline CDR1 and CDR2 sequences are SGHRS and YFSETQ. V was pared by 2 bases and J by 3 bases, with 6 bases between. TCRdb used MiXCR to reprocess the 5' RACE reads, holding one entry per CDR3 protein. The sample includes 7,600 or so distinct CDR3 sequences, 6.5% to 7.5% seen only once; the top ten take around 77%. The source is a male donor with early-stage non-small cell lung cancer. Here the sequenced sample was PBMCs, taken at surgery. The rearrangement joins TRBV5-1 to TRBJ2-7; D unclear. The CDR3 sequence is CASSFQYYEQYV. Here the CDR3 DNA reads TGCGCCAGCAGCTTTCAGTACTACGAGCAGTACGTC.